Each of the 18 T cell receptor beta chains below was sequenced from the same sample in a study of blood T cell repertoires in COVID-19. Assay used: immunoSEQ multiplex PCR; TCRdb lists only in-frame clones, some missing. There are around 130,000 clones in the sample; around 80% occur only once, and about 2.2% lies in the top ten. The sample consisted of PBMCs or T cells enriched from blood (not recorded which). These receptors all come from a man between 40 and 49 years old with acute COVID-19.

The chain carries TRBV6-1 and TRBJ2-7, with TRBD2 as a possible D gene (6 bases). The CDR3 runs 15 residues. V lost 3 bases and J 0 bases, leaving 12 bases between the germline ends. Germline CDR1 and CDR2: MNHNS and SASEGT. CDR3 residues: CASSDSRGTSYEQYF. The CDR3 DNA reads TGTGCCAGCAGTGATTCGCGGGGCACCTCCTACGAGCAGTACTTC.

V is TRBV5-6 and J is TRBJ2-7, with TRBD1 identical over 9 bases. Germline V lookup: CDR1 SGHDT, CDR2 YYEEEE. V was pared by 0 bases and J by 5 bases, with 6 bases of the junction left unmatched. The CDR3 is 15 residues long. This CDR3 reads CASSLAGTGRHEQYF. The CDR3 bases are TGTGCCAGCAGCTTGGCCGGGACAGGGCGGCACGAGCAGTACTTC.

The chain employs TRBV27 and TRBJ1-6, with 9 nucleotides matching TRBD1. Per the germline V gene, CDR1 is MNHEY and CDR2 is SMNVEV (reference sequence). The CDR3 runs to 14 residues. Trimming removed 6 bases from V and 8 bases from J; junction bases left unmatched: 5. The CDR3 is CASRSGTGHSPLHF. The CDR3 DNA is TGTGCCAGCAGGTCCGGGACAGGGCATTCACCCCTCCACTTT.

This CDR3 reads CASTAQGYGYTF. The DNA for the CDR3 is TGTGCCAGCACTGCCCAGGGGTATGGCTACACCTTC. J is TRBJ1-2 and V is TRBV6-5, with TRBD1 as a possible D gene (6 bases). The ends were cut back, 7 bases at V and 5 bases at J, with 11 bases in the middle. CDR1 and CDR2 (germline): MNHEY, SVGAGI. The CDR3 has 12 residues.

The chain links TRBV9 to TRBJ2-3; 11 bases agree with TRBD2. Germline CDR1 is SGDLS and CDR2 is YYNGEE. The junction had 2 bases not matched to a gene; V was cut back by 4 bases and J by 1 base. This CDR3 is 15 amino acids long. The CDR3 DNA reads as TGTGCCAGCAGCCTACTAGCGGGGGGCACAGATACGCAGTATTTT. Translation: CASSLLAGGTDTQYF.

The chain employs TRBV3-1 (or the pseudogene TRBV3-2) and TRBJ2-1; 13 nucleotides line up with TRBD2. The CDR3 spans 16 residues. Germline V gives CDR1 LGHDT, CDR2 YNNKEL (reference sequence). V shed 4 bases and J 2 bases; nucleotides not matched to a gene: 2. The CDR3 loop is CASSPGTSGAYNEQFF. The CDR3 DNA is TGTGCCAGCAGCCCCGGGACTAGCGGGGCCTACAATGAGCAGTTCTTC.

The chain employs TRBV19 and TRBJ1-1, with D possibly being TRBD1 (5 bases). The CDR3 covers 12 residues. Deletions cut 5 bases from V and 7 bases from J, with 11 bases between. Germline assignment: CDR1 LNHDA and CDR2 SQIVND (reference sequence). The CDR3, as DNA: TGTGCCAGTAGTTACAGGCTTCGTGAAGCTTTCTTT. This encodes CASSYRLREAFF.

V and J are TRBV25-1 and TRBJ2-5, with D possibly being TRBD1 (6 bases). Germline CDR1 MGHDK, CDR2 SYGVNS. This CDR3 contains 14 residues. The ends were cut back, 6 bases at V and 0 bases at J, with 11 bases in the middle. The CDR3 is CASRPQGNQETQYF. As DNA, the CDR3 is TGTGCCAGCAGGCCACAGGGCAACCAAGAGACCCAGTACTTC.

The genes are TRBV1 and TRBJ2-1; TRBD2 is taken as the D call from the table, unchecked against the DNA. TRBV1 is given as a pseudogene. The CDR3 is made up of 8 amino acids. CDR3 residues: CTSSPLFF. CDR3 sequence (DNA): TGCACCAGCAGCCCACTATTCTTC.

The genes are TRBV7-3 and TRBJ2-7; 7 bases fit TRBD2. The CDR3 is 15 amino acids. V lost 2 bases, J lost 3 bases, and 7 bases stayed unmatched. The germline V gene has CDR1 SGHTA and CDR2 FQGTGA. CDR3 DNA sequence: TGTGCCAGCAGCTTAGCCGGGGGGTCTTACTACGAGCAGTACTTC. Encoded protein: CASSLAGGSYYEQYF. The whole variable domain, remainder taken from reference TRBV7-3 and TRBJ2-7, is GAGVSQTPSNKVTEKGKYVELRCDPISGHTALYWYRQSLGQGPEFLIYFQGTGAADDSGLPNDRFFAVRPEGSVSTLKIQRTERGDSAVYLCASSLAGGSYYEQYFGPGTRLTVT.

The chain recombines TRBV7-9 with TRBJ1-5; D ambiguous. The CDR3 has 15 amino acids. Germline lookup yields CDR1 SEHNR and CDR2 FQNEAQ (reference sequence). The ends were cut back, 1 base at V and 0 bases at J, with 7 bases in the middle. Here the CDR3 reads CASSLGGISNQPQHF. In nucleotides, the CDR3 is TGTGCCAGCAGCTTAGGAGGGATTAGCAATCAGCCCCAGCATTTT.

This sequence joins TRBV5-4 and TRBJ1-2; D call uncertain. The CDR3 spans 15 residues. V lost 0 bases to trimming and J lost 5 bases, with 14 bases between them. CDR1 SGHNT and CDR2 YYREEE come from the germline V gene (reference sequence). CDR3 in DNA: TGTGCCAGCAGCTTGGACCCAGCGGGGAGTTATGGCTACACCTTC. It translates to CASSLDPAGSYGYTF.

This chain connects TRBV2 to TRBJ1-2; the match to TRBD1 covers 8 bases. V lost 6 bases and J lost 3; bases outside the gene matches: 3. Per germline, CDR1 SNHLY and CDR2 FYNNEI. This CDR3 spans 13 amino acids. Here the CDR3 DNA reads TGTGCCAGCAGGGAGGGACAGGACTATGGCTACACCTTC. Translated: CASREGQDYGYTF.

The genes are TRBV19 and TRBJ2-2; 8 bases line up with TRBD1. Germline V gives CDR1 LNHDA, CDR2 SQIVND (reference sequence). The CDR3 runs 14 residues. The V segment lost 10 bases and the J segment 0 bases; nucleotides outside the gene matches: 4. CDR3 residues: CATQDRANTGELFF. In DNA form, the CDR3 reads TGTGCCACCCAGGACAGGGCGAACACCGGGGAGCTGTTTTTT.

The rearrangement links TRBV18 to TRBJ1-5; 8 bases line up with TRBD1. The CDR3 runs 15 residues. V dropped 4 bases and J dropped 5; count of bases not matched to a gene: 7. Germline V lookup: CDR1 KGHSH, CDR2 LQKENI. CDR3 sequence: CASSLSGGADQPQHF. In DNA, the CDR3 is TGTGCCAGCTCACTATCAGGGGGCGCGGATCAGCCCCAGCATTTT.

Only a few counts were recorded for this clone. The chain carries TRBV3-1 (or the pseudogene TRBV3-2) and TRBJ2-4; 8 bases map to TRBD2. CDR1 and CDR2 from the germline V gene are LGHDT and YNNKEL (reference sequence). Losses at the gene ends were 1 base for V and 7 bases for J; bases not matched to a gene: 12. This CDR3 is built from 17 residues. The CDR3 loop is CASSQGSPGLGHNIQYF. The CDR3 DNA reads TGTGCCAGCAGCCAAGGGTCCCCGGGACTAGGTCACAACATTCAGTACTTC.

The chain carries TRBV6-5 and TRBJ1-1; D call uncertain. CDR1 and CDR2 from the germline V gene are MNHEY and SVGAGI. V was cut by 6 bases and J by 0 bases, with 8 bases left in between. The CDR3 extends over 13 amino acids. CDR3 region: CASRESLNTEAFF. DNA of the CDR3: TGTGCCAGCAGGGAGAGTCTGAACACTGAAGCTTTCTTT.

The chain carries TRBV12-3 or TRBV12-4 and TRBJ1-2, with D maybe TRBD1 (6 bases). The CDR3 extends over 13 amino acids. V was shortened by 1 base and J by 6 bases, with 9 bases between the two germline ends. The CDR3 reads CASSLVQGNGYTF. As DNA, the CDR3 is TGTGCCAGCAGTTTAGTGCAGGGGAATGGCTACACCTTC.